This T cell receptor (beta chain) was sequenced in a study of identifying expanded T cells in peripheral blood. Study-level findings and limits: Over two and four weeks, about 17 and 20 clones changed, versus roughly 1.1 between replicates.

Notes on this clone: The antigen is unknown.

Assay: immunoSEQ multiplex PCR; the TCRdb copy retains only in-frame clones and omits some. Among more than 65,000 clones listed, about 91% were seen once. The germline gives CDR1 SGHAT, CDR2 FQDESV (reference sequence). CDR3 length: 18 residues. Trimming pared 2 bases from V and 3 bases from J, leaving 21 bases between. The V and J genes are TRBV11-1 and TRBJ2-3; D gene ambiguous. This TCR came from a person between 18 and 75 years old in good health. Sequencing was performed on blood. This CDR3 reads CASSLYIGMRSITDTQYF. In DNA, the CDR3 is TGTGCCAGCAGCTTATACATCGGCATGAGGTCCATAACAGATACGCAGTATTTT.